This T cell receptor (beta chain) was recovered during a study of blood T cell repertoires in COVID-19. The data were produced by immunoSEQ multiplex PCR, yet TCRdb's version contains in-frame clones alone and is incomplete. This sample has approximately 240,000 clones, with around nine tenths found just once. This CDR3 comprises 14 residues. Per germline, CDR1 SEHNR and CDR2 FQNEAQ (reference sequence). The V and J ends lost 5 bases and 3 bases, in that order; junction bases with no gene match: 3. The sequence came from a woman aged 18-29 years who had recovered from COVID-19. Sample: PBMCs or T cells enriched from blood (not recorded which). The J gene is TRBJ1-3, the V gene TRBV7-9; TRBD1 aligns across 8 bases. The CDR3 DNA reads TGTGCCAGCAGCCAGGGGGCTGGTGGAAACACCATATATTTT. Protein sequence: CASSQGAGGNTIYF.